The subject of this entry is one T cell receptor (beta chain). CDR3 length equals 15 residues. V lost 5 bases, J lost 3 bases, and 9 bases stayed unmatched. Germline CDR1 and CDR2: MDHEN and SYDVKM. This sample is part of a study of T cell changes during pregnancy in multiple sclerosis. TCRdb's copy holds only in-frame clones and misses some; the assay was immunoSEQ multiplex PCR. The table has tens of thousands of clones, 89% seen once. The sequence derives from a female donor with multiple sclerosis, enrolled in a pregnancy study. Sequenced material: CD4+ T cells from peripheral blood mononuclear cells, taken in the first trimester of pregnancy. The chain carries TRBV28 and TRBJ1-2; 7 positions agree with TRBD1. CDR3 amino acids: CASSPFKGTDYGYTF. The CDR3 DNA reads as TGTGCCAGCAGTCCCTTTAAAGGGACAGACTATGGCTACACCTTC.